This T cell receptor beta chain comes out of a study of T cell responses to AZD1222 COVID-19 vaccine (dated by TCRdb to the early 2020s). With respect to the entire study: AZD1222 recipients whose second dose came at about 4 weeks and those whose second dose came at about 12 weeks were combined into one group, since spike-specific TCR depth and breadth did not differ between the two schedules. Trial participants were enrolled by age into subgroups of 18-55, 56-69 and 70-plus years, and around 150, 28 and 57 TCR-sequenced participants, respectively, were included in these subgroups. A total of 233 trial participants underwent TCR sequencing, of whom about 210 received two doses of AZD1222 and around 26 received two doses of the MenACWY control vaccine. Paper-wide results and their limitations: Participants were mostly white British, with more females than males. The authors suggested clonal diversity may have been underestimated. The vaccine-associated CD4 TCRs covered the entire spike protein, and the dominant responses fell in regions 160-218 and 743-854. Spike-specific TCR breadth and depth rose significantly after two AZD1222 doses compared with day 0 and with MenACWY recipients. Nearly half of unique spike-specific TCRs reportedly recognized epitopes outside regions mutated in the B.1.351 and B.1.1.7 variants. Only six or seven AZD1222 recipients were SARS-CoV-2 seropositive at baseline, limiting conclusions about previously exposed vaccinees. The 56-69-year group was small, and its depth increase did not reach significance, likely because of low power. No day 14 peak-response samples were available, so repertoires were characterized only after the peak T cell response.

For this clone: Its cognate antigen has yet to be identified. No base-level quality is on record; no much larger clone is a single base apart.

The CDR3 regions of human TCRbeta chains were analyzed by immunosequencing. The authors' pipeline ran thus. TCRs in the repertoires were matched against a reference library of SARS-CoV-2-specific TCRs that had been generated with the MIRA antigen-specificity platform. Breadth meant the fraction of unique TCRs that were SARS-CoV-2-associated, whereas depth meant the fraction of total T cells that were SARS-CoV-2-associated. Using the MIRA data, each spike-specific TCR was assigned both to the spike region to which the TCR was reactive and to a CD4 or CD8 class. Log10-transformed breadth and depth values were compared by one-way ANOVA with Sidak's multiple comparisons tests. TCRdb took this table from immuneACCESS and kept in-frame rearrangements with V and J called. Such tables lack part of the clones; where checked against another copy, unresolved V genes explain under half of the gap, and the rest is unexplained. V and J calls and clone size follow that table, whereas D and trimming were derived from the DNA. The sample contains about 110,000 clones, about 88% of them found a single time. The ten largest clones take up roughly 1.6% of the sample.

In light of the paper, this sample's time point label describes: baseline before first vaccination. The vaccinee samples were drawn from two UK trials, COV001 and COV002, one of which was a single-blind randomized controlled phase 2/3 trial testing AZD1222 (ChAdOx1 nCoV-19) in healthy adults. For TCRbeta chain sequencing, PBMC samples were collected from trial participants at day 0 and at day 28 after the second dose. The germline V gene sets CDR1 to SGDLS and CDR2 to YYNGEE. The CDR3 spans 13 residues, from the cysteine through the phenylalanine. Solely the CDR3 DNA is kept, with 39 bases framed from the first base. V was cut back by 7 bases and J by 0 bases, leaving a gap of 8 bases between them.

This sequence was found in an adult in good health. The sequencing here drew on peripheral blood, taken on day 0 of AZD1222 vaccination. The chain joins TRBV9 to TRBJ1-3; there is no confident call for the D gene. The CDR3 amino acid sequence is: CASQRNSGNTIYF. Here is the DNA: TGTGCCAGCCAGCGGAACTCTGGAAACACCATATATTTT.